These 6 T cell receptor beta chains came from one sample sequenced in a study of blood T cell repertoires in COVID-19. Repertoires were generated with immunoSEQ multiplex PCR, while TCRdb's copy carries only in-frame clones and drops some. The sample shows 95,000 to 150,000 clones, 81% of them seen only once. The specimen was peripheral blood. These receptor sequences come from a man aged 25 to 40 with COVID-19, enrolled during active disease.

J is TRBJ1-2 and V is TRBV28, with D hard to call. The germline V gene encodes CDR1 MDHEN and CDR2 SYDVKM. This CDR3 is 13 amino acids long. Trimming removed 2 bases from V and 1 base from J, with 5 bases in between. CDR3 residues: CASSLELNYGYTF. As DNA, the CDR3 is TGTGCCAGCAGTTTAGAGCTTAACTATGGCTACACCTTC.

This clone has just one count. The CDR3 DNA reads as TGCAGCGTTGTTGTCAGGGGGCCCGAGCAGTACTTC. The encoded protein is CSVVVRGPEQYF. V usage is TRBV29-1 and J usage is TRBJ2-7, with 8 bases fitting TRBD1. J was trimmed by 6 bases and V by 4 bases; bases with no gene match: 5. The CDR3 consists of 12 residues. Germline V lookup: CDR1 SQVTM, CDR2 ANQGSEA.

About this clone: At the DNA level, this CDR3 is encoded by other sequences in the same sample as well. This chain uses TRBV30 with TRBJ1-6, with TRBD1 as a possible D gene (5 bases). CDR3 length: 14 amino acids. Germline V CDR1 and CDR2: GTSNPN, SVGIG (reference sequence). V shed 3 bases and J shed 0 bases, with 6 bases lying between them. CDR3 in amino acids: CAWSRASYNSPLHF. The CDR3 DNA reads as TGTGCCTGGAGCAGGGCCTCCTATAATTCACCCCTCCACTTT.

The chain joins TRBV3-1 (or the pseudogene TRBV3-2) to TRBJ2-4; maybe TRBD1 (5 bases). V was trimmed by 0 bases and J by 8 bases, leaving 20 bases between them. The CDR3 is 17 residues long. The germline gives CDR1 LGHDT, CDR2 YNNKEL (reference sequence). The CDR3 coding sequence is TGTGCCAGCAGCCAAGAAAACAGGATGGATCTCGAGGACATTCAGTACTTC. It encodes CASSQENRMDLEDIQYF.

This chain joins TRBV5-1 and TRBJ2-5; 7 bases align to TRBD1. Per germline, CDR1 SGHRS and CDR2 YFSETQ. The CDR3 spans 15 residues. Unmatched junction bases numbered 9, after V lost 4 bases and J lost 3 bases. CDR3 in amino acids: CASSIWTGFKETQYF. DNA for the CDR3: TGCGCCAGCAGCATCTGGACAGGCTTCAAAGAGACCCAGTACTTC.

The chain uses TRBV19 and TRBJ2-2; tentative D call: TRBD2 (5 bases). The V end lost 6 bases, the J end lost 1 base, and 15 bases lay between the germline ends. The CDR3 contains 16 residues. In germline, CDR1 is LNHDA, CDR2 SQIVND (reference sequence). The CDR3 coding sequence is TGTGCCAGTAGCCTTTCCCGGGGTTGGAACACCGGGGAGCTGTTTTTT. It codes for CASSLSRGWNTGELFF.